This TCR beta chain emerged from a study of PD-1 blockade in classical Hodgkin lymphoma. The time point here: cycle 4 day 1 (C4D1), after six to seven weeks of nivolumab. Every one of the patients relapsed after autologous stem cell transplantation (brentuximab vedotin exposure was variable). Study results and limitations: Newly diagnosed patients reportedly had lower baseline TCR diversity than healthy donors. Exclusion removed patients who began nivolumab under 1 year after ASCT. Whatever underlies the repertoire differences (possibly disease activity or prior therapy) remains undefined.

The CDR3 runs 15 residues. Germline V gives CDR1 LNHDA, CDR2 SQIVND (reference sequence). The ends were cut back, 1 base at V and 3 bases at J, with 11 bases in the middle. The data were produced by immunoSEQ multiplex PCR, yet TCRdb's version contains in-frame clones alone and is incomplete. The sample comprises roughly 20,000 clones, more than 65% of which are singletons, and approximately 22% rests with the top ten. As to this clone: The antigen remains undetermined.

This receptor was obtained from a human donor with classical Hodgkin lymphoma. Sequences were derived from peripheral blood mononuclear cells (PBMCs), sampled before the fourth cycle of nivolumab. V usage is TRBV19 and J usage is TRBJ2-3, with D uncertain. In DNA, the CDR3 is TGTGCCAGTAGTATAGGGAATCGTGTGACAGATACGCAGTATTTT. This codes for CASSIGNRVTDTQYF.